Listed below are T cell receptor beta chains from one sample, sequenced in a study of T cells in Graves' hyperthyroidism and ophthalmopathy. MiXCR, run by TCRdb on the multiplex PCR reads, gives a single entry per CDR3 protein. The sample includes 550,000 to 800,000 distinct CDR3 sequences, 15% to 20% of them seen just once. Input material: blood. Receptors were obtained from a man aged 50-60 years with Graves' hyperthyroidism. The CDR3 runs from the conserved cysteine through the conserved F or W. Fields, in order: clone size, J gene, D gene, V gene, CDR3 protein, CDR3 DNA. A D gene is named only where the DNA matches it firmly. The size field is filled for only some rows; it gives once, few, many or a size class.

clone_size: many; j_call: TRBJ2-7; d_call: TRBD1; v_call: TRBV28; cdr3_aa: CASSRDRVSNYEQYF; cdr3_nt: TGTGCCAGCAGCCGCGACAGGGTCTCCAATTACGAGCAGTACTTC
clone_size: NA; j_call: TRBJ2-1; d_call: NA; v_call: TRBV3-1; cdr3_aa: CASSQGPTEEFF; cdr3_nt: TGTGCCAGCAGCCAAGGACCCACAGAGGAGTTCTTC
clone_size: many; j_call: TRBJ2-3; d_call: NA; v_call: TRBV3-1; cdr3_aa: CASSQDLGASTDTQYF; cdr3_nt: TGTGCCAGCAGCCAAGACTTGGGAGCTAGCACAGATACGCAGTATTTT
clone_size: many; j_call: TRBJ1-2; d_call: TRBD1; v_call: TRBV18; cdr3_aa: CASSPKGGGADYGYTF; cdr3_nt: TGTGCCAGCTCACCAAAGGGAGGGGGCGCCGACTATGGCTACACCTTC
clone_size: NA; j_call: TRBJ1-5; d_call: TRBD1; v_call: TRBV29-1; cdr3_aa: CSVGTDRNQPQHF; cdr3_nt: TGCAGCGTCGGGACGGACAGGAATCAGCCCCAGCATTTT
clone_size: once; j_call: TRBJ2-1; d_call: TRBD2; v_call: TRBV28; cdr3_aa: CASSASGTGNEQFF; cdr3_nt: TGTGCCAGCAGTGCTAGCGGGACGGGAAATGAGCAGTTCTTC
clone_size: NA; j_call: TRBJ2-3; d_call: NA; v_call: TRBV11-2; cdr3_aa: CASRPTGFTDTQYF; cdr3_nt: TGTGCCAGCAGACCGACAGGCTTCACAGATACGCAGTATTTT
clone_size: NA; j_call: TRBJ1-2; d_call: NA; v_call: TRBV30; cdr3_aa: CACGGILNYGYTF; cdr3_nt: TGTGCCTGTGGGGGGATCCTCAACTATGGCTACACCTTC
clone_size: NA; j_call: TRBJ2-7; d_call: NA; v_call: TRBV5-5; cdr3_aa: CASSPGSWVSYEQYF; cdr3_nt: TGTGCCAGCAGCCCGGGGTCCTGGGTCTCCTACGAGCAGTACTTC
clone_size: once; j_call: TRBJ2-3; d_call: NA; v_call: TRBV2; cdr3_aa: CASRRGGGPDTQYF; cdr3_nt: TGTGCCAGCAGGAGGGGGGGGGGCCCAGATACGCAGTATTTT
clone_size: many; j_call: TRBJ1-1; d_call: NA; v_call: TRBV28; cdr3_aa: CASSTAGETGNTEAFF; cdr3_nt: TGTGCCAGCAGTACCGCCGGGGAGACAGGGAACACTGAAGCTTTCTTT
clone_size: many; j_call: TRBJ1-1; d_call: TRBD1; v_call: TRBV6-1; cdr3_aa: CASSEQGASATEAFF; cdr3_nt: TGTGCCAGCAGTGAACAGGGGGCCAGCGCCACTGAAGCTTTCTTT
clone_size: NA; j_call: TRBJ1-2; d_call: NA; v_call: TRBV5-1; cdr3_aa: CASSLWEQRGYTF; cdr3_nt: TGCGCCAGCAGCTTGTGGGAGCAGAGGGGCTACACCTTC
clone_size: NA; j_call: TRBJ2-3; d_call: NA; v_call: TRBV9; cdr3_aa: CASSVSPGRDTQYF; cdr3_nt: TGTGCCAGCAGCGTATCACCAGGGCGGGATACGCAGTATTTT
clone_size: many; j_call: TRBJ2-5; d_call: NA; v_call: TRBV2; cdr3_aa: CASSETVLQETQYF; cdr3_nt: TGTGCCAGCAGTGAGACAGTTCTTCAAGAGACCCAGTACTTC
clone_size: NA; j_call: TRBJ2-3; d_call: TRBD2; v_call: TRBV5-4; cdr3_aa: CASSPTSGRGSNTDTQYF; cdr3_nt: TGTGCCAGCAGCCCAACTAGCGGGAGAGGTTCTAACACAGATACGCAGTATTTT
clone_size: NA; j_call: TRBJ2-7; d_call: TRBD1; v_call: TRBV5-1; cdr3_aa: CASSTTGGDEQYF; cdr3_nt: TGCGCCAGCAGCACGACAGGGGGCGACGAGCAGTACTTC
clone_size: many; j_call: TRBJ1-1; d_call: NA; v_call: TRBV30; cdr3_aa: CAWTQPVTEAFF; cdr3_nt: TGTGCCTGGACCCAACCCGTTACTGAAGCTTTCTTT
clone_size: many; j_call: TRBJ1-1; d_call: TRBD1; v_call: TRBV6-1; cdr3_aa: CASIIPGGYTEAFF; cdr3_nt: TGTGCCAGCATTATCCCAGGGGGCTACACTGAAGCTTTCTTT
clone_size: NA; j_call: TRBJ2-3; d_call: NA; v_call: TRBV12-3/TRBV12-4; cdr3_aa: CASSLTGGGGLTQYF; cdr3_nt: TGTGCCAGCAGTTTAACAGGGGGCGGGGGGCTTACGCAGTATTTT
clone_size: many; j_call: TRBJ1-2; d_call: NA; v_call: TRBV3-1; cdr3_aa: CASSQDKHRDGYTF; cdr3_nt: TGTGCCAGCAGCCAGGACAAGCACAGGGATGGCTACACCTTC
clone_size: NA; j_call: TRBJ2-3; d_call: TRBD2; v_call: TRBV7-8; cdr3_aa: CASSSRRSRGGPSTLSTDTKYF; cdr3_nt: TGTGCCAGCAGCTCCCGCAGGAGCCGCGGGGGGCCCTCGACCCTTAGCACAGATACGAAGTATTTT
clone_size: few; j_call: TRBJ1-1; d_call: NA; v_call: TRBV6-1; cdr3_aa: CVSLDIGEAFF; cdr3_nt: TGTGTATCATTGGACATAGGGGAAGCTTTCTTT
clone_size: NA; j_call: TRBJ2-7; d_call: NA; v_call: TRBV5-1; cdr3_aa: CASSSSGYGYEQYF; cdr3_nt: TGCGCCAGCAGCTCCAGCGGGTACGGCTACGAGCAGTACTTC